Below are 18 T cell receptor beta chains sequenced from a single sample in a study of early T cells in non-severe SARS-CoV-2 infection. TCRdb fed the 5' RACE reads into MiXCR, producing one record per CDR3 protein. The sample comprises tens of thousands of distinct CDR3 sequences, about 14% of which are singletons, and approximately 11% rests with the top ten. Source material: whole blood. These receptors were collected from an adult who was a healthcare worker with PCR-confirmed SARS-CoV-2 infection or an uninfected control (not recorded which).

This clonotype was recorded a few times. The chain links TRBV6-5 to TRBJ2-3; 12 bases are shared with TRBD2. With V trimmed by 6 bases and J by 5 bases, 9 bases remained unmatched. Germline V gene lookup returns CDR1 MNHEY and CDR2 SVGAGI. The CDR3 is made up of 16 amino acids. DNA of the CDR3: TGTGCCAGCAGACGACTAGCGGGGGATTACAGAGATACGCAGTATTTT. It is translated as CASRRLAGDYRDTQYF.

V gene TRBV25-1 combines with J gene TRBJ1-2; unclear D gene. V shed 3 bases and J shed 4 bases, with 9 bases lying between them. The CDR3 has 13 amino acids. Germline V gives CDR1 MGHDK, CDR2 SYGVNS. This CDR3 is CASSEDSFYGYTF. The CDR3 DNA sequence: TGTGCCAGCAGTGAGGACTCGTTCTATGGCTACACCTTC.

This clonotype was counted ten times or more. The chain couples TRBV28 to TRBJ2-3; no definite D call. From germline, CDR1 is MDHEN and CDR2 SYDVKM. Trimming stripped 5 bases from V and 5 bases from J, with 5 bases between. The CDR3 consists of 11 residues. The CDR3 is CASSPKDTQYF. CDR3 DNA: TGTGCCAGCAGTCCAAAAGATACGCAGTATTTT.

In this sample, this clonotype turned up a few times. The CDR3 is CASHLSGTTEAFF. The CDR3 nucleotides are TGTGCCAGCCACCTTTCAGGGACCACTGAAGCTTTCTTT. The chain has TRBV18 and TRBJ1-1; D perhaps matches TRBD1 (5 bases). This CDR3 is 13 amino acids long. The V end was cut by 8 bases, the J end by 4 bases, with 14 bases between. The V gene's germline CDR1 is KGHSH and CDR2 LQKENI.

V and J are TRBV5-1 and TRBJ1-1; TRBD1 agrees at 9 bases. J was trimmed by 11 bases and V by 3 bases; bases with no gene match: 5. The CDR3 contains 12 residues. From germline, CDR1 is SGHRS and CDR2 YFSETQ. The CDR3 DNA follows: TGCGCCAGCAGCTATCCCGGGACAGGGGCTTTCTTT. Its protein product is CASSYPGTGAFF.

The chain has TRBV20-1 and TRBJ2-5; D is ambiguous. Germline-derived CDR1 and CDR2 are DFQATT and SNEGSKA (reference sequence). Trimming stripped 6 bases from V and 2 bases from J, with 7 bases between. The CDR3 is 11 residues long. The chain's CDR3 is CSAKGQETQYF. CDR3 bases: TGCAGTGCAAAGGGACAAGAGACCCAGTACTTC.

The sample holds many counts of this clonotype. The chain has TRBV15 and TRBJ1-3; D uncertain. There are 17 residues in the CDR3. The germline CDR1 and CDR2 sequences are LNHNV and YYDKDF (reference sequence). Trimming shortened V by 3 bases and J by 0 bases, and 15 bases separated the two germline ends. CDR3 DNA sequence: TGTGCCACCAGCAGCTCACAAGTGGCGGACTCTGGAAACACCATATATTTT. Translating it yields CATSSSQVADSGNTIYF.

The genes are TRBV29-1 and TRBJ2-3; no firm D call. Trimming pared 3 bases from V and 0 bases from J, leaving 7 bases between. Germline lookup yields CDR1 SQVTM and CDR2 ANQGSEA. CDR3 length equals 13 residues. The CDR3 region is CSVDGPSTDTQYF. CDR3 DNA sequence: TGCAGCGTTGACGGACCAAGCACAGATACGCAGTATTTT.

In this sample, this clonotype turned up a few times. Here the CDR3 reads CASRNTGVNTEAFF. The DNA of the CDR3 is TGTGCCAGCAGGAATACAGGGGTTAACACTGAAGCTTTCTTT. The gene calls are TRBV12-3 or TRBV12-4 and TRBJ1-1; TRBD1 agrees at 7 bases. The CDR3 covers 14 residues. V lost 6 bases, J lost 2 bases, and 6 bases stayed unmatched.

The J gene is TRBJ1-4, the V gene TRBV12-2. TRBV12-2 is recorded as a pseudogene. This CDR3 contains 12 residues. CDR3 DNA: TGTGCAAGTCGCATAAAAACTAAAAAACTGTTTTTT. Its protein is CASRIKTKKLFF.

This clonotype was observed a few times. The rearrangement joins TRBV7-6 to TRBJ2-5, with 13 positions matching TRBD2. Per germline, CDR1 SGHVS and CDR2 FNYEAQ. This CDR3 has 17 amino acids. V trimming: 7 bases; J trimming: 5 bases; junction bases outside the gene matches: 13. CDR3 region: CASTLGLAGSRRETQYF. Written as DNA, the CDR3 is TGTGCCAGCACGCTGGGACTAGCGGGATCCCGGAGGGAGACCCAGTACTTC.

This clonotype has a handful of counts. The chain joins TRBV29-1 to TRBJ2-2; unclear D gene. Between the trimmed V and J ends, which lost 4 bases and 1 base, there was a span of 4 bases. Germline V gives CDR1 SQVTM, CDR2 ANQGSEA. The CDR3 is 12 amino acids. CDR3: CSVGWNTGELFF. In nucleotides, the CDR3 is TGCAGCGTTGGCTGGAACACCGGGGAGCTGTTTTTT.

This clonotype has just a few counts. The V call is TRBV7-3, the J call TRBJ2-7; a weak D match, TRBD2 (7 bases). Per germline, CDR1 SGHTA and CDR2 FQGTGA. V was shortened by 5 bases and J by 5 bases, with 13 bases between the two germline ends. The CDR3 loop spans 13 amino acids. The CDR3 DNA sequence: TGTGCCAGCAGCCTCGCGGGGGCGAACGAGCAGTACTTC. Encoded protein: CASSLAGANEQYF.

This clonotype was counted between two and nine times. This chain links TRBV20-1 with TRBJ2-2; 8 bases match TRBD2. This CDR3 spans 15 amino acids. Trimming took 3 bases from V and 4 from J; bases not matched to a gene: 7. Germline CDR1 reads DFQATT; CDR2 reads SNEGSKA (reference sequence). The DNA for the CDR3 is TGCAGTGCTAGGCTAGCGGGCGCCCTCACCGGGGAGCTGTTTTTT. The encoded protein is CSARLAGALTGELFF.

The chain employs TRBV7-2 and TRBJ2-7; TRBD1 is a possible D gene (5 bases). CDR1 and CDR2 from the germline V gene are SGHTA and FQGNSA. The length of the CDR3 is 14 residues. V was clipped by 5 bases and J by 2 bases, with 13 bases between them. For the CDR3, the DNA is TGTGCCAGCAGCCCAGCCCCAGGGACCTACGAGCAGTACTTC. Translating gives CASSPAPGTYEQYF.

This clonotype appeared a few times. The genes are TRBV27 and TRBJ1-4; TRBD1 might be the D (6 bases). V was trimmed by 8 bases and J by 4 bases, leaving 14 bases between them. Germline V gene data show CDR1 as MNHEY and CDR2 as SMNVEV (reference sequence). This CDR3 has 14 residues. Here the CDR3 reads CASRRGENNEKLFF. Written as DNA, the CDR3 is TGTGCCAGCCGCAGGGGAGAGAATAATGAAAAACTGTTTTTT.

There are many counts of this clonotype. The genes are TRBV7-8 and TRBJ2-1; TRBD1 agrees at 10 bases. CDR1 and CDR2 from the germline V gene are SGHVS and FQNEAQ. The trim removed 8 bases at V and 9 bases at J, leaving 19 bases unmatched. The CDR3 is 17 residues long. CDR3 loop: CASSPKPPGQGFGEQFF. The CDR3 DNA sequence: TGTGCCAGCTCCCCAAAACCCCCGGGACAGGGGTTTGGTGAGCAGTTCTTC.

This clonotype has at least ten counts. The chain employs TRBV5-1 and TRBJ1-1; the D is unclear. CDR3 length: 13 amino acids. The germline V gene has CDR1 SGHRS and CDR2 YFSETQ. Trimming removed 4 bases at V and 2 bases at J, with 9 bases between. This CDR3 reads CASSPMDNTEAFF. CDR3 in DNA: TGCGCCAGCAGCCCCATGGACAACACTGAAGCTTTCTTT. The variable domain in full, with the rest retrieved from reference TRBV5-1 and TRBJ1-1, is KAGVTQTPRYLIKTRGQQVTLSCSPISGHRSVSWYQQTPGQGLQFLFEYFSETQRNKGNFPGRFSGRQFSNSRSEMNVSTLELGDSALYLCASSPMDNTEAFFGQGTRLTVV.